This T cell receptor beta chain was recovered during a study of T cell changes during pregnancy in multiple sclerosis. V gave up 4 bases and J gave up 7 bases, with 14 bases separating them. The germline CDR1 and CDR2 sequences are SGHRS and YFSETQ. This CDR3 region has 13 residues. Sequenced by immunoSEQ multiplex PCR; TCRdb stores in-frame clones only, minus some. The sample shows about 49,000 clones, 85% to 95% of them seen only once. This rearrangement joins TRBV5-1 to TRBJ2-5; weak D call: TRBD1 (6 bases). The sequence was obtained from a female donor with multiple sclerosis, enrolled in a pregnancy study. The sequencing here drew on peripheral blood, taken after pregnancy. Here the CDR3 reads CASSQDSSSTQYF. CDR3 DNA sequence: TGCGCCAGCAGCCAGGACAGTTCATCGACCCAGTACTTC.